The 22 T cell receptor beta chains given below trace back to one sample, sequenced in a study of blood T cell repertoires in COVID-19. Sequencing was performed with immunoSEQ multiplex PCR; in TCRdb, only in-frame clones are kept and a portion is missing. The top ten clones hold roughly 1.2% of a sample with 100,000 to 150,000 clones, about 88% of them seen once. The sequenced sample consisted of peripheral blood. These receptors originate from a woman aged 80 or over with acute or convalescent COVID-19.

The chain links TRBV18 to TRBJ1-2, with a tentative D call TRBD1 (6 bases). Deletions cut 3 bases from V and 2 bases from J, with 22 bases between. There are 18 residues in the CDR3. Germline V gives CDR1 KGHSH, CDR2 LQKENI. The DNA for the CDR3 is TGTGCCAGCTCACCTTCACGTTCCCCGCGGCAGGGGAACTATGGCTACACCTTC. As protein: CASSPSRSPRQGNYGYTF. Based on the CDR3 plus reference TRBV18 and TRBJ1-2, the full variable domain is NAGVMQNPRHLVRRRGQEARLRCSPMKGHSHVYWYRQLPEEGLKFMVYLQKENIIDESGMPKERFSAEFPKEGPSILRIQQVVRGDSAAYFCASSPSRSPRQGNYGYTFGSGTRLTVV.

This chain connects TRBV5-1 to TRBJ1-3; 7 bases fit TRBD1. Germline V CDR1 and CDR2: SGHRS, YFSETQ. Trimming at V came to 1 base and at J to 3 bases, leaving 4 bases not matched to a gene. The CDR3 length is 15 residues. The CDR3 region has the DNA TGCGCCAGCAGCTTGACAGGGGCGAGTGGAAACACCATATATTTT. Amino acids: CASSLTGASGNTIYF.

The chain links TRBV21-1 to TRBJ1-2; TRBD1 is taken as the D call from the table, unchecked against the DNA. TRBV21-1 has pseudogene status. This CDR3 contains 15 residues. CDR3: CASSKASRGNYGYTF. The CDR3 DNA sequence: TGTGCCAGCAGCAAAGCTTCAAGGGGTAACTATGGCTACACCTTC.

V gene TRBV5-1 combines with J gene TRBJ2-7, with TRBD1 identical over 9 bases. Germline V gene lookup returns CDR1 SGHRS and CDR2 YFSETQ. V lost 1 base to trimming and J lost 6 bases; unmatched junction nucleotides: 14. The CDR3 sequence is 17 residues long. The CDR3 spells CASSLHGRGTGYPEQYF. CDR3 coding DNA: TGCGCCAGCAGCTTGCATGGCCGGGGGACAGGGTATCCCGAGCAGTACTTC.

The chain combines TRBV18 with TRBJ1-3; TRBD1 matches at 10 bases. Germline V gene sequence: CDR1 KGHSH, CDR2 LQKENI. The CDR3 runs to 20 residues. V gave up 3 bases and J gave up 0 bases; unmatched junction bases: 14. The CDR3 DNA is TGTGCCAGCTCACCCCGAACCGGGACAGGGGCCCTCTACTCTGGAAACACCATATATTTT. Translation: CASSPRTGTGALYSGNTIYF.

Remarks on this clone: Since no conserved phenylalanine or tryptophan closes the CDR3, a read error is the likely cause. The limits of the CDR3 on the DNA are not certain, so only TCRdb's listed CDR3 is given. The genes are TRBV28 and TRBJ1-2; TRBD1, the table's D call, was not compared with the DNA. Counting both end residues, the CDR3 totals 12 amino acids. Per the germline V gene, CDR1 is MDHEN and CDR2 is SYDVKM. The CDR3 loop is CASRLPGQGPIV.

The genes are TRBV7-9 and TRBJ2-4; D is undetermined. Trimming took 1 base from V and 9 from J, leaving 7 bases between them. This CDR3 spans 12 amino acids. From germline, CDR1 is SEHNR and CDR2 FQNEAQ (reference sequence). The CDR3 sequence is CASSLEGGIQYF. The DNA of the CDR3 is TGTGCCAGCAGCTTAGAAGGCGGCATTCAGTACTTC.

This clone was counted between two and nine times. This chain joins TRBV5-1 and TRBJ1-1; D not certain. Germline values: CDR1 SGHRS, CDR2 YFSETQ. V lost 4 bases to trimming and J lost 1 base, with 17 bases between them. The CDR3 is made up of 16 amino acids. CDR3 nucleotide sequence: TGCGCCAGCAGCCTTTTTTCCTGGCGGGGGAACACTGAAGCTTTCTTT. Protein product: CASSLFSWRGNTEAFF. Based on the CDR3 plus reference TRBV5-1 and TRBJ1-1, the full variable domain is KAGVTQTPRYLIKTRGQQVTLSCSPISGHRSVSWYQQTPGQGLQFLFEYFSETQRNKGNFPGRFSGRQFSNSRSEMNVSTLELGDSALYLCASSLFSWRGNTEAFFGQGTRLTVV.

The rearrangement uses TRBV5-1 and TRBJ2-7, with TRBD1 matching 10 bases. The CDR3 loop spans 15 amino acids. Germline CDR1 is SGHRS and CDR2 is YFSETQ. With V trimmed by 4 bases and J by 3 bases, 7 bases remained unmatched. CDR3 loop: CASSATGGTDYEQYF. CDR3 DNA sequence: TGCGCCAGCAGCGCGACAGGGGGCACTGACTACGAGCAGTACTTC. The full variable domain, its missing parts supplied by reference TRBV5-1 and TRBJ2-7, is KAGVTQTPRYLIKTRGQQVTLSCSPISGHRSVSWYQQTPGQGLQFLFEYFSETQRNKGNFPGRFSGRQFSNSRSEMNVSTLELGDSALYLCASSATGGTDYEQYFGPGTRLTVT.

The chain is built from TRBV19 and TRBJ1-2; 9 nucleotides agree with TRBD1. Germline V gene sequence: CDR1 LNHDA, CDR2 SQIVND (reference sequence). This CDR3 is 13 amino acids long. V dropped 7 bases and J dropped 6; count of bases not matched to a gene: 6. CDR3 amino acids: CASTRDRVDGYTF. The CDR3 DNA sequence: TGTGCCAGTACCCGGGACAGGGTGGATGGCTACACCTTC.

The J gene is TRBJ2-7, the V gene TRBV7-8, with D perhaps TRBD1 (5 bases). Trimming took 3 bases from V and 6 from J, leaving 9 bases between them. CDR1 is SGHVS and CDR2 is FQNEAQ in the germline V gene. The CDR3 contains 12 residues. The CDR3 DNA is TGTGCCAGCAGCTTTATCGACAGCGAGCAGTACTTC. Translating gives CASSFIDSEQYF.

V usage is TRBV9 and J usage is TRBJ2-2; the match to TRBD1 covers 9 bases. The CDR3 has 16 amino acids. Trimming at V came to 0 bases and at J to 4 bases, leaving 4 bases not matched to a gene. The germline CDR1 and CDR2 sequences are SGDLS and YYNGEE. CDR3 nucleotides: TGTGCCAGCAGCGTAGGCGGGACAGGGACCACCGGGGAGCTGTTTTTT. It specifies CASSVGGTGTTGELFF.

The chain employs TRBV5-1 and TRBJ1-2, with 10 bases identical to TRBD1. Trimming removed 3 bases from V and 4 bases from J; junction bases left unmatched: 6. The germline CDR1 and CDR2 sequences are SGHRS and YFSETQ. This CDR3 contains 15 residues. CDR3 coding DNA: TGCGCCAGCAGCTACGGACAGGGGGAAGGCTATGGCTACACCTTC. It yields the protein CASSYGQGEGYGYTF.

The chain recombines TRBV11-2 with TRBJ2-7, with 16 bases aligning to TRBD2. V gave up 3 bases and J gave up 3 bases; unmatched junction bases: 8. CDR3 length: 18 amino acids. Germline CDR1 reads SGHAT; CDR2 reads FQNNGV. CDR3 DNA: TGTGCCAGCAGCTTCACTTTGGGACTAGCGGGAGGGAGCTACGAGCAGTACTTC. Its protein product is CASSFTLGLAGGSYEQYF.

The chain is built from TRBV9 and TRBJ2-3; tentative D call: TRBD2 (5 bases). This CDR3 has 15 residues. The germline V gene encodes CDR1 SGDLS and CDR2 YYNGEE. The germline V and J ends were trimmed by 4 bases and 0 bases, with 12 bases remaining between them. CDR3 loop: CASSLTRVSTDTQYF. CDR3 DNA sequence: TGTGCCAGCAGCCTGACGCGGGTGAGCACAGATACGCAGTATTTT.

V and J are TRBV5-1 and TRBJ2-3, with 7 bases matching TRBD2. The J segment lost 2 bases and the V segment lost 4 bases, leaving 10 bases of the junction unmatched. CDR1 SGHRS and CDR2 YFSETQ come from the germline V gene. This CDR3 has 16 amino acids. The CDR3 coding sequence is TGCGCCAGCAGCCTAGGGACTACCCTGGTCACAGATACGCAGTATTTT. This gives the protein CASSLGTTLVTDTQYF.

CDR3 in amino acids: CAARDSTYNEQFF. Here the CDR3 DNA reads TGTGCCGCCCGGGACTCAACCTACAATGAGCAGTTCTTC. The gene calls are TRBV10-3 and TRBJ2-1, with D tentatively TRBD2 (6 bases). The CDR3 is 13 residues long. Trimming stripped 11 bases from V and 2 bases from J, with 13 bases between. Germline V CDR1 and CDR2: ENHRY, SYGVKD.

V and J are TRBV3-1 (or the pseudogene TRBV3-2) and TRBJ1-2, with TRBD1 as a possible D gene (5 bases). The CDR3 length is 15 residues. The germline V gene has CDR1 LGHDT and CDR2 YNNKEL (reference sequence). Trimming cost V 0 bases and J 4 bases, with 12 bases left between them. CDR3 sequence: CASSQDWQGFYGYTF. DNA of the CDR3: TGTGCCAGCAGCCAAGATTGGCAGGGCTTCTATGGCTACACCTTC.

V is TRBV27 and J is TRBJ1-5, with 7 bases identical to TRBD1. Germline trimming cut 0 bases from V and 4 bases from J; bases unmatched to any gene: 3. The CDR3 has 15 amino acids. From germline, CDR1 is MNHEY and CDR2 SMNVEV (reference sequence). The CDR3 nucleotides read TGTGCCAGCAGTTTATCGTGGACAGGAAATCAGCCCCAGCATTTT. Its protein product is CASSLSWTGNQPQHF.

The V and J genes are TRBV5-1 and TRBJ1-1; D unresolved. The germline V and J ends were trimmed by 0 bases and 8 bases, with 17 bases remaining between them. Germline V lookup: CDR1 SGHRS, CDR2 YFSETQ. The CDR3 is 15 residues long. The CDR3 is CASSLGAGSGVEAFF. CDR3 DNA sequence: TGCGCCAGCAGCTTGGGGGCAGGAAGCGGTGTCGAAGCTTTCTTT. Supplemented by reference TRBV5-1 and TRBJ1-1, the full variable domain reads KAGVTQTPRYLIKTRGQQVTLSCSPISGHRSVSWYQQTPGQGLQFLFEYFSETQRNKGNFPGRFSGRQFSNSRSEMNVSTLELGDSALYLCASSLGAGSGVEAFFGQGTRLTVV.

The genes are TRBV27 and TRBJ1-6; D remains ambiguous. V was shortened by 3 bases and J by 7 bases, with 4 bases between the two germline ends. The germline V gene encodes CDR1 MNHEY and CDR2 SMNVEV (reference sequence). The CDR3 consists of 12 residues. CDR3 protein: CASSFTNSPLHF. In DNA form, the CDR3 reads TGTGCCAGCAGTTTCACAAATTCACCCCTCCACTTT.

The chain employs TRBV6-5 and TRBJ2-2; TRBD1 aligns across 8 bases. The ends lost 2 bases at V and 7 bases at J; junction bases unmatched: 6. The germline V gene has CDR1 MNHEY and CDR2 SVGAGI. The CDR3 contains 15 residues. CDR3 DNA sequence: TGTGCCAGCAGTTACGCCAGGACAGGGATCGGGGAGCTGTTTTTT. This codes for CASSYARTGIGELFF.